This TCR beta chain was captured in a study of T cell responses to AZD1222 COVID-19 vaccine. Data came from immunoSEQ multiplex PCR; TCRdb stores just in-frame clones and leaves some out. The profile shows fewer than 150,000 clones, about 88% of them singletons. The germline V gene has CDR1 MNHEY and CDR2 SVGEGT. The CDR3 spans 14 residues. Trimming removed 7 bases at V and 6 bases at J, with 13 bases between. The genes are TRBV6-2 or TRBV6-3 and TRBJ1-6; D remains unclear. The origin of this receptor is an adult in good health. This material consisted of peripheral blood, taken on day 0 of AZD1222 vaccination. In DNA form, the CDR3 reads TGTGCCAGCACCCCGGGCAGCAGTAATTCACCCCTCCACTTT. Amino acids: CASTPGSSNSPLHF.